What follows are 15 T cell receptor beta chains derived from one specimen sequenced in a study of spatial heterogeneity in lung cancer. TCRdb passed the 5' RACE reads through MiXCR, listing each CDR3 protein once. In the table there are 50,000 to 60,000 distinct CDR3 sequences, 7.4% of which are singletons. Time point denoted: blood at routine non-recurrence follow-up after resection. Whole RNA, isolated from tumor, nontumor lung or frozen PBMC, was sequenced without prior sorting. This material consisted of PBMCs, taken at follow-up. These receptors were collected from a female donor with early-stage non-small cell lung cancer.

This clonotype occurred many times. This CDR3 reads CATSDFRDNQPQHF. The DNA for the CDR3 is TGTGCCACCAGTGATTTCAGGGACAATCAGCCCCAGCATTTT. V usage is TRBV24-1 and J usage is TRBJ1-5, with D possibly being TRBD1 (5 bases). This CDR3 is built from 14 residues. Looked up from germline, CDR1 is KGHDR and CDR2 is SFDVKD. The V end was cut by 1 base, the J end by 3 bases, with 6 bases between.

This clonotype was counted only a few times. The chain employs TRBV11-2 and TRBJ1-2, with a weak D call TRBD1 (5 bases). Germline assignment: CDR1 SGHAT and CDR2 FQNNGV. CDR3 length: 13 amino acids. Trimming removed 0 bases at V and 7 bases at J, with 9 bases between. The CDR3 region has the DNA TGTGCCAGCAGCTTAGATCAGGGTAGTGGCTACACCTTC. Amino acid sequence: CASSLDQGSGYTF.

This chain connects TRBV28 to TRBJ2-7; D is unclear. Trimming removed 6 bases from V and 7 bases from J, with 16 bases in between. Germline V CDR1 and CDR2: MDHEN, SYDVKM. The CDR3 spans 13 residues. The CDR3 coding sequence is TGTGCCAGCAGGACCCCAGCCGAGAGGGAGCAGTACTTC. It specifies CASRTPAEREQYF.

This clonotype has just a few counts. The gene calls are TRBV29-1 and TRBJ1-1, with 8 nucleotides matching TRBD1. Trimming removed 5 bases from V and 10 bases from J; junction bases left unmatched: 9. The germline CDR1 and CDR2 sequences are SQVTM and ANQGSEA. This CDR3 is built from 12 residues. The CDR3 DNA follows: TGCAGCGTTCTACAGGGGGGGCTAGGAGCTTTCTTT. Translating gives CSVLQGGLGAFF. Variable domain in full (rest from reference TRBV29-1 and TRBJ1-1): SAVISQKPSRDICQRGTSLTIQCQVDSQVTMMFWYRQQPGQSLTLIATANQGSEATYESGFVIDKFPISRPNLTFSTLTVSNMSPEDSSIYLCSVLQGGLGAFFGQGTRLTVV.

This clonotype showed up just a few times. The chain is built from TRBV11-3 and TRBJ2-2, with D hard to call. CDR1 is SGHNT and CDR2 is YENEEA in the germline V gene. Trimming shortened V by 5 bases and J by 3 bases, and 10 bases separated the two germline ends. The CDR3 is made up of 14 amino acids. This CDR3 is CASSPRVDTGELFF. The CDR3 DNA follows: TGTGCCAGCAGCCCAAGGGTGGACACCGGGGAGCTGTTTTTT.

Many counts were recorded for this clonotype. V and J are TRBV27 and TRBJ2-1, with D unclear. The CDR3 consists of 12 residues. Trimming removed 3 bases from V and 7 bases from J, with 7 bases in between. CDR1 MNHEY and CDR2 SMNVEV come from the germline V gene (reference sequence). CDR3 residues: CASSFGGNEQFF. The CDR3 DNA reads TGTGCCAGCAGTTTTGGTGGGAATGAGCAGTTCTTC.

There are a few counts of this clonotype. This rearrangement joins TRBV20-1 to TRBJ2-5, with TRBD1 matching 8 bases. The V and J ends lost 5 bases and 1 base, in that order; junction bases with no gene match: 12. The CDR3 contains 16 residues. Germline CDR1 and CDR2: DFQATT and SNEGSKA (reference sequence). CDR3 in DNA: TGCAGTGCTGAGGGGGATAGGACAGGGTCCCAAGAGACCCAGTACTTC. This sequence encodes CSAEGDRTGSQETQYF.

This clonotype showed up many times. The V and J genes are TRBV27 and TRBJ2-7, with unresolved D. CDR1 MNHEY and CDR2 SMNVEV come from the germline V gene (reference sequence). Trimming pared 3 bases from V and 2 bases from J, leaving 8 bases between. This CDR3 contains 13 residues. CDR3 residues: CASSFGYTYEQYF. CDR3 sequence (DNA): TGTGCCAGCAGTTTCGGTTATACCTACGAGCAGTACTTC.

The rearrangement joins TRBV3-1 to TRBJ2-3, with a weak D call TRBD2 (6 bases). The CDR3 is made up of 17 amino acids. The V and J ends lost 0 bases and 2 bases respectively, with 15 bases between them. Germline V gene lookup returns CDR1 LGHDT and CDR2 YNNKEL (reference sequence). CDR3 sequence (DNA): TGTGCCAGCAGCCAAGATCTTCCGGGGGTCCCCACAGATACGCAGTATTTT. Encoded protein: CASSQDLPGVPTDTQYF.

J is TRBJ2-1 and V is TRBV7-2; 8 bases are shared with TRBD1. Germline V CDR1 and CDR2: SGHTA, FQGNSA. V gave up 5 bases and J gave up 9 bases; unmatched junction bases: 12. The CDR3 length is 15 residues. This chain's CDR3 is CASSQRARGLGEQFF. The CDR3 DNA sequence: TGTGCCAGCAGCCAGCGAGCCAGGGGGCTCGGTGAGCAGTTCTTC.

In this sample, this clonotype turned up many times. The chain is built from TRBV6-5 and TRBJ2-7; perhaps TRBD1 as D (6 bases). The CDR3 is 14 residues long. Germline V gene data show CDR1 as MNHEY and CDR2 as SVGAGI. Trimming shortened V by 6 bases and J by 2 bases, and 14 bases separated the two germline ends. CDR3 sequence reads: CASSGQPIPYEQYF. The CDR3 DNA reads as TGTGCCAGCAGCGGACAGCCGATCCCCTACGAGCAGTACTTC.

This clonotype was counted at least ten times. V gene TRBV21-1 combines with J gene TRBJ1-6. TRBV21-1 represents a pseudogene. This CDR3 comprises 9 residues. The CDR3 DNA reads TGTGCCAGCAAGGAACCCCTCCACTTT. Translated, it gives CASKEPLHF.

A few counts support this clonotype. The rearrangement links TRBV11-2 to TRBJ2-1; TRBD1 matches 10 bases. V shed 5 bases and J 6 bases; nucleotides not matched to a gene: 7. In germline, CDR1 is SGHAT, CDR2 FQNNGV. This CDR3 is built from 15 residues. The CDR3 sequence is CASSRDRGRINEQFF. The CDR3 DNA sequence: TGTGCCAGCAGCCGCGACAGGGGGCGCATCAATGAGCAGTTCTTC. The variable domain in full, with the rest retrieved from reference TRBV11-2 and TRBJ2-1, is EAGVAQSPRYKIIEKRQSVAFWCNPISGHATLYWYQQILGQGPKLLIQFQNNGVVDDSQLPKDRFSAERLKGVDSTLKIQPAKLEDSAVYLCASSRDRGRINEQFFGPGTRLTVL.

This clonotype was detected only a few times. The CDR3: CASSQITGVSGYTF. The CDR3 nucleotides are TGCGCCAGCAGCCAAATCACAGGGGTTAGCGGCTACACCTTC. The chain is built from TRBV4-1 and TRBJ1-2; 7 nucleotides agree with TRBD1. The ends lost 2 bases at V and 8 bases at J; junction bases unmatched: 8. The CDR3 is made up of 14 amino acids. Looked up from germline, CDR1 is MGHRA and CDR2 is YSYEKL.

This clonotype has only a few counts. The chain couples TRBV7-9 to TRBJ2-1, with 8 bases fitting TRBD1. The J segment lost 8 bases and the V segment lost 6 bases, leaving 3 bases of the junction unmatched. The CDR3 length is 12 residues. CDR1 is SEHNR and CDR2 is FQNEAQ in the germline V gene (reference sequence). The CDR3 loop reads CASRTGADEQFF. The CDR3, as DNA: TGTGCCAGCAGGACAGGGGCCGATGAGCAGTTCTTC.